These 5 T cell receptor beta chains were all obtained from the same sample, sequenced in a study of T cell responses to AZD1222 COVID-19 vaccine. Method: immunoSEQ multiplex PCR; TCRdb's copy keeps in-frame clones and lacks some. There are more than 80,000 clones in the sample; over 75% occur only once, and roughly 10% lies in the top ten. The material was peripheral blood, obtained on day 0 of AZD1222 vaccination. The receptors were gathered from an adult in good health.

The chain carries TRBV6-1 and TRBJ1-2; D is ambiguous. The CDR3 runs to 14 residues. The V and J ends lost 2 bases and 4 bases respectively, with 11 bases between them. Germline V gene sequence: CDR1 MNHNS, CDR2 SASEGT. CDR3 nucleotides: TGTGCCAGCAGTGAACGTCGGCGGACCTATGGCTACACCTTC. Its protein is CASSERRRTYGYTF.

V gene TRBV7-8 combines with J gene TRBJ2-7, with TRBD1 matching over 10 bases. CDR1 SGHVS and CDR2 FQNEAQ come from the germline V gene. J was trimmed by 7 bases and V by 5 bases; bases with no gene match: 8. The CDR3 runs to 14 residues. CDR3 region: CASSPRDRGKEQYF. The CDR3 coding sequence is TGTGCCAGCAGCCCCCGGGACAGGGGAAAAGAGCAGTACTTC.

This clone was detected a few times. J is TRBJ1-4 and V is TRBV18, with 7 positions matching TRBD1. The germline CDR1 and CDR2 sequences are KGHSH and LQKENI. This CDR3 comprises 13 residues. V was clipped by 4 bases and J by 4 bases; unmatched bases: 0. This CDR3 is CASSRDSNEKLFF. The CDR3 DNA sequence: TGTGCCAGCTCACGGGACAGTAATGAAAAACTGTTTTTT.

The gene calls are TRBV11-2 and TRBJ2-7, with TRBD1 identical over 11 bases. Trimming at V came to 3 bases and at J to 3 bases, leaving 1 base not matched to a gene. The CDR3 is 14 amino acids. Germline CDR1 and CDR2: SGHAT and FQNNGV. DNA of the CDR3: TGTGCCAGCAGCTTGGGGACAGGGGGCTACGAGCAGTACTTC. Amino acids: CASSLGTGGYEQYF.

This chain connects TRBV7-9 to TRBJ1-1; no clear D. The CDR3 runs 12 residues. Trimming shortened V by 3 bases and J by 5 bases, and 7 bases separated the two germline ends. The V gene's germline CDR1 is SEHNR and CDR2 FQNEAQ (reference sequence). CDR3 DNA: TGTGCCAGCAGCTTTTCCGCGACTGAAGCTTTCTTT. Protein product: CASSFSATEAFF.